One and the same sample provided the 5 T cell receptor beta chains below, sequenced in a study of shared clonotypes between healthy human individuals. Profiling relied on immunoSEQ multiplex PCR, and the TCRdb table lists in-frame clones only, not all of them. The sample carries 2 million to 2.5 million clones, 92% recorded once. Sequenced input: naive CD4+ T cells from PBMCs. As for subset: CD45RA+ positively selected. The origin of the receptors is a man aged 18 to 29 in good health. Some clones in this sample may be carry-over from other donors' samples.

The V gene is TRBV28, the J gene TRBJ2-1; D might be TRBD2 (6 bases). With 2 bases removed from V and 2 bases from J, the gap between germline ends came to 10 bases. CDR3 length: 15 amino acids. Germline CDR1 reads MDHEN; CDR2 reads SYDVKM. CDR3 DNA sequence: TGTGCCAGCAGTTTAGGTGGGAGGACCTACAATGAGCAGTTCTTC. This gives the protein CASSLGGRTYNEQFF.

The chain uses TRBV2 and TRBJ2-3; TRBD1 matches 9 bases. This CDR3 has 16 residues. Germline V lookup: CDR1 SNHLY, CDR2 FYNNEI. J gave up 3 bases and V 8 bases, and 12 bases lay outside the gene matches. The CDR3 nucleotides are TGTGCCAGCGGGCGGACGGACAGGGGTGCGACAGATACGCAGTATTTT. It translates to CASGRTDRGATDTQYF.

CDR3 nucleotides: TGTGCCAGCAGCTTAGGGACAGGAGGAGTTTACAATGAGCAGTTCTTC. Translated: CASSLGTGGVYNEQFF. V is TRBV7-9 and J is TRBJ2-1; 7 nucleotides line up with TRBD1. CDR3 length: 16 amino acids. V shed 1 base and J 4 bases; nucleotides not matched to a gene: 7. Germline CDR1 reads SEHNR; CDR2 reads FQNEAQ (reference sequence).

The chain has TRBV29-1 and TRBJ2-7; 10 bases align to TRBD2. The CDR3 spans 14 residues. Germline V gene data show CDR1 as SQVTM and CDR2 as ANQGSEA. With 6 bases clipped from V and 3 bases from J, the junction kept 8 bases outside the gene matches. The CDR3: CSVSGTSESYEQYF. The CDR3 nucleotides are TGCAGCGTATCCGGGACTAGCGAAAGCTACGAGCAGTACTTC.

V and J are TRBV15 and TRBJ1-5; TRBD1 is a possible D gene (5 bases). CDR3 length: 18 amino acids. V was trimmed by 4 bases and J by 2 bases, leaving 21 bases between them. Germline CDR1 LNHNV, CDR2 YYDKDF (reference sequence). CDR3 sequence (DNA): TGTGCCACCAGCAAGAGATCAGTCAGGGCTATGGGCAATCAGCCCCAGCATTTT. This translates into CATSKRSVRAMGNQPQHF.